The 9 T cell receptor beta chains below come from one sample, sequenced in a study of T cells in narcolepsy. Profiling relied on immunoSEQ multiplex PCR, and the TCRdb table lists in-frame clones only, not all of them. The data show tens of thousands of clones, over 80% seen once. Sequenced sample: memory (CD45RA-) CD4+ T cells from blood. These receptors came from a human donor in good health.

This chain links TRBV7-6 with TRBJ2-3; D is possibly TRBD2 (5 bases). The germline V gene encodes CDR1 SGHVS and CDR2 FNYEAQ. This CDR3 is 14 amino acids long. V lost 6 bases, J lost 2 bases, and 12 bases lay in between. The CDR3 DNA is TGTGCCAGCAGTCCAACTAGGAACACAGATACGCAGTATTTT. Its protein product is CASSPTRNTDTQYF.

This clone was detected only a few times. This sequence joins TRBV10-3 and TRBJ1-3; D not certain. The V end was cut by 4 bases, the J end by 8 bases, with 12 bases between. From germline, CDR1 is ENHRY and CDR2 SYGVKD. The CDR3 runs 13 residues. The CDR3 sequence: CAISGRALDTIYF. The CDR3 region has the DNA TGTGCCATCAGTGGGAGGGCCTTGGACACCATATATTTT.

This chain joins TRBV5-1 and TRBJ2-1, with 7 positions matching TRBD1. Germline CDR1 reads SGHRS; CDR2 reads YFSETQ. CDR3 length: 12 amino acids. Trimming removed 4 bases from V and 8 bases from J; junction bases left unmatched: 3. CDR3 region: CASSRGRYEQFF. CDR3 nucleotides: TGCGCCAGCAGCAGGGGGCGGTATGAGCAGTTCTTC.

The rearrangement links TRBV19 to TRBJ2-7, with D tentatively TRBD1 (5 bases). The germline CDR1 and CDR2 sequences are LNHDA and SQIVND (reference sequence). The CDR3 length is 14 residues. Trimming left V 10 bases short and J 2 bases short, with 18 bases between. The CDR3 region is CAITVLGHTYEQYF. The CDR3 DNA reads as TGTGCCATCACCGTCCTCGGACACACCTACGAGCAGTACTTC.

The J gene is TRBJ2-1, the V gene TRBV28; TRBD2 agrees at 11 bases. The CDR3 has 18 residues. The germline gives CDR1 MDHEN, CDR2 SYDVKM. Trimming took 5 bases from V and 4 from J; bases not matched to a gene: 13. This CDR3 is CASSPLRLAGTPYNEQFF. CDR3 DNA: TGTGCCAGCAGTCCCCTTAGACTAGCGGGGACTCCTTACAATGAGCAGTTCTTC.

The rearrangement joins TRBV9 to TRBJ2-1; D gene unclear. Germline lookup yields CDR1 SGDLS and CDR2 YYNGEE. Trimming cost V 0 bases and J 4 bases, with 11 bases left between them. This CDR3 has 15 residues. The CDR3 reads CASSVAGVVYNEQFF. CDR3 DNA sequence: TGTGCCAGCAGCGTAGCTGGGGTGGTGTACAATGAGCAGTTCTTC.

The chain carries TRBV6-5 and TRBJ2-1; D may match TRBD1 or TRBD2 (5 bases each). Germline V gene lookup returns CDR1 MNHEY and CDR2 SVGAGI. This CDR3 comprises 15 residues. Trimming stripped 9 bases from V and 8 bases from J, with 23 bases between. For the CDR3, the DNA is TGTGCCAGTCGATCCGGGACCCTTGACAATGATGAGCAGTTCTTC. Translating it yields CASRSGTLDNDEQFF.

The CDR3 DNA follows: TGTGCCAGCGGCCTACTAAGCTCCTACGAGCAGTACTTC. Residues: CASGLLSSYEQYF. The rearrangement links TRBV7-9 to TRBJ2-7; D ambiguous. Trimming stripped 8 bases from V and 0 bases from J, with 11 bases between. Germline V gene data show CDR1 as SEHNR and CDR2 as FQNEAQ (reference sequence). The length of the CDR3 is 13 residues.

The CDR3 here is CASSFSAGGRNEQFF. As DNA, the CDR3 is TGTGCCAGCAGCTTCTCTGCAGGGGGCCGGAATGAGCAGTTCTTC. V usage is TRBV5-8 and J usage is TRBJ2-1; 8 nucleotides match TRBD1. Germline V CDR1 and CDR2: SGHTS, YDEGEE. This CDR3 spans 15 amino acids. After removal of 2 bases from V and 7 bases from J, the junction contained 8 bases not matched to a gene.